The clone carrying this TCR beta chain has a handful of counts. Its antigen remains unidentified. This specimen belongs to a study of T-cell memory formation after mild COVID-19. The study's findings and limits: The authors did not confirm SARS-CoV-2 specificity of second-wave clones peaking day 37. Contracting CD8+ clones were enriched in EMRA, CD4+ mainly in CM and EM.

5'RACE with constant-segment primers yielded barcoded, UMI-tagged TCR alpha and TCR beta cDNA libraries. TCRdb called the 5' RACE reads again in MiXCR, with one record for every CDR3 protein. The data contain 300,000 to 400,000 distinct CDR3 sequences, 15% to 20% of them singletons. This CDR3 is built from 14 residues. V lost 7 bases and J 9 bases, leaving 16 bases between the germline ends. Per the germline V gene, CDR1 is SGHTA and CDR2 is FQGNSA. V is TRBV7-2 and J is TRBJ1-6; D gene uncertain. The receptor comes from a man aged 18 to 35 who had mild COVID-19 (a few samples of this study predate the infection). Cell type and time point are not known. Sequencing used PBMCs or a T cell subset sorted from them (not recorded which). CDR3 sequence: CASTKLSEGSPLHF. The CDR3 DNA reads TGTGCCAGCACAAAACTCTCAGAGGGTTCACCCCTCCACTTT.